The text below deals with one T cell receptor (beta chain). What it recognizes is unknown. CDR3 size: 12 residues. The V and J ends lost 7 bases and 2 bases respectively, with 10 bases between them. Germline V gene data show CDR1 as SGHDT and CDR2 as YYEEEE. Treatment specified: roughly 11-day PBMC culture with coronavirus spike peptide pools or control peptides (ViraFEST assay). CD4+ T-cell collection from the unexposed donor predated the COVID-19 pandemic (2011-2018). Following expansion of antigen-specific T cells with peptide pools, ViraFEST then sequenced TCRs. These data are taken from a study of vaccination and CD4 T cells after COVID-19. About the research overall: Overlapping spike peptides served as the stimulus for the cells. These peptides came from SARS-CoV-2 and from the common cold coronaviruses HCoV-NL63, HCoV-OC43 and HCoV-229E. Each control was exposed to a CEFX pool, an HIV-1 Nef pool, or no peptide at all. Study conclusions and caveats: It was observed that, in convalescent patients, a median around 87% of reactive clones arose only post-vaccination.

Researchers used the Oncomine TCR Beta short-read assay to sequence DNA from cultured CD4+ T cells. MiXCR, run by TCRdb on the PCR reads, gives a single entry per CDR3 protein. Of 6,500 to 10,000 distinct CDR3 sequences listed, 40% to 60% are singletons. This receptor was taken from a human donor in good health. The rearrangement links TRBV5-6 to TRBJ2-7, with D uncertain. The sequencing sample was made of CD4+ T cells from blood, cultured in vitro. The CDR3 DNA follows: TGTGCCAGCGGCTCAGGCCCCTACGAGCAGTACTTC. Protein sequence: CASGSGPYEQYF.